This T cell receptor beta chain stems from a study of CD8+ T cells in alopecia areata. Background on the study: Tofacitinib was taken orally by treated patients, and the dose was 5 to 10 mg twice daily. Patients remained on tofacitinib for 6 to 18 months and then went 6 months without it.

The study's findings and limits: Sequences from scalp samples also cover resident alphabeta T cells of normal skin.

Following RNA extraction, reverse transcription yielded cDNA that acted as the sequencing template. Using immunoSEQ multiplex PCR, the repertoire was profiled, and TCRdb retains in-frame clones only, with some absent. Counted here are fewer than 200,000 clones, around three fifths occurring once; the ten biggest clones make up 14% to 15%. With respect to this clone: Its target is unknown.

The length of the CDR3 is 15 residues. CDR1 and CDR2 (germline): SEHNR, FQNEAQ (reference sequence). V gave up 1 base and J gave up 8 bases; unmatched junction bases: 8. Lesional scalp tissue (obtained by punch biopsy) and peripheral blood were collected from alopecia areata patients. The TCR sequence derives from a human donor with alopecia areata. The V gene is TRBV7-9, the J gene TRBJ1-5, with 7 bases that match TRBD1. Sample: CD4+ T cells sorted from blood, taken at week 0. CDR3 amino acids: CASSLDGTVGEPQHF. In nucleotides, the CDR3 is TGTGCCAGCAGCTTAGACGGGACAGTCGGGGAGCCCCAGCATTTT.